Each of the 21 T cell receptor beta chains below was sequenced from the same sample in a study of cytomegalovirus exposure and HLA in healthy donors (dated by TCRdb to about 2017). To prepare the library, the immunoSEQ multiplex PCR assay was applied. TCRdb re-hosts the immuneACCESS table, in-frame sequences only. Its copies lack some clones; in the studies checked, an unresolved V gene accounts for under half of them, and the cause for the rest is not known. The sample records 150,000 to 200,000 clones, 80% to 90% of which are singletons. The ten biggest clones cover approximately 2.4% of the sample. Sequenced: PBMCs. Source of these receptors: a young woman in good health and CMV-seronegative.

The chain couples TRBV6-4 to TRBJ2-2, with D perhaps TRBD2 (6 bases). V lost 4 bases, J lost 3 bases, and 12 bases lay in between. CDR3 length: 15 amino acids. Germline assignment: CDR1 MRHNA and CDR2 SNTAGT. The CDR3 here is CASSGSASDTGELFF. CDR3 nucleotide sequence: TGTGCCAGCAGTGGCTCGGCTAGCGACACCGGGGAGCTGTTTTTT.

The rearrangement joins TRBV9 to TRBJ2-2, with 7 bases fitting TRBD1. J lost 5 bases, V lost 4 bases, and 8 bases had no gene match. Germline CDR1 and CDR2: SGDLS and YYNGEE. The CDR3 contains 15 residues. The CDR3 coding sequence is TGTGCCAGCAGCCCGCACAGGGGTGGGACCGGGGAGCTGTTTTTT. Protein sequence: CASSPHRGGTGELFF.

V is TRBV19 and J is TRBJ1-3; TRBD1 matches 7 bases. CDR1 is LNHDA, CDR2 SQIVND, per germline (reference sequence). V gave up 4 bases and J gave up 0 bases; unmatched junction bases: 3. There are 15 residues in the CDR3. CDR3 in DNA: TGTGCCAGTAGTACGGACAGGATCTCTGGAAACACCATATATTTT. Translation gives CASSTDRISGNTIYF.

The chain combines TRBV5-1 with TRBJ2-3, with D perhaps TRBD2 (6 bases). V lost 6 bases and J lost 0, with 11 bases in between. Germline V gives CDR1 SGHRS, CDR2 YFSETQ. The CDR3 contains 14 residues. The CDR3 loop reads CASKEGPSTDTQYF. The CDR3 DNA follows: TGCGCCAGCAAGGAGGGGCCTAGCACAGATACGCAGTATTTT.

This clone was observed at least ten times. The gene calls are TRBV5-1 and TRBJ2-7, with 11 bases fitting TRBD2. With 4 bases clipped from V and 0 bases from J, the junction kept 3 bases outside the gene matches. Per germline, CDR1 SGHRS and CDR2 YFSETQ. This CDR3 comprises 15 residues. CDR3 sequence reads: CASSVSGGGSYEQYF. The CDR3 bases are TGCGCCAGCAGCGTTAGCGGGGGGGGCTCCTACGAGCAGTACTTC.

The V gene is TRBV7-2, the J gene TRBJ2-2; no definite D call. This CDR3 is built from 13 residues. Germline loops: CDR1 SGHTA, CDR2 FQGNSA. Between the trimmed V and J ends, which lost 3 bases and 2 bases, there was a span of 4 bases. The CDR3 DNA sequence: TGTGCCAGCAGCTTTTCAAACACCGGGGAGCTGTTTTTT. Protein: CASSFSNTGELFF.

The J gene is TRBJ2-1, the V gene TRBV5-6; a weak D match, TRBD1 (7 bases). V dropped 4 bases and J dropped 2 bases, with 13 bases sitting between them. CDR1 is SGHDT and CDR2 is YYEEEE in the germline V gene. This CDR3 has 15 residues. CDR3 residues: CASSQQGRPYNEQFF. The CDR3 DNA is TGTGCCAGCAGCCAACAGGGGAGGCCCTACAATGAGCAGTTCTTC.

V gene TRBV9 combines with J gene TRBJ2-1, with 7 bases identical to TRBD1. The J segment lost 6 bases and the V segment lost 3 bases, leaving 0 bases of the junction unmatched. The CDR3 has 12 residues. The germline gives CDR1 SGDLS, CDR2 YYNGEE. The CDR3 nucleotides read TGTGCCAGCAGCGGGGACAGCAATGAGCAGTTCTTC. Residues: CASSGDSNEQFF.

The chain uses TRBV19 and TRBJ1-3; D call uncertain. Looked up from germline, CDR1 is LNHDA and CDR2 is SQIVND (reference sequence). The V and J ends lost 5 bases and 0 bases respectively, with 8 bases between them. The CDR3 sequence is 14 residues long. In nucleotides, the CDR3 is TGTGCCAGTAGTCCTACGGGCTCTGGAAACACCATATATTTT. Protein sequence: CASSPTGSGNTIYF.

The count of this clone is one. The rearrangement links TRBV27 to TRBJ2-4, with 7 bases matching TRBD1. V lost 4 bases and J lost 0; bases outside the gene matches: 6. This CDR3 has 16 residues. Germline-derived CDR1 and CDR2 are MNHEY and SMNVEV (reference sequence). Here the CDR3 reads CASSSLYRGAKNIQYF. The CDR3, as DNA: TGTGCCAGCAGTTCGCTATACAGGGGAGCCAAAAACATTCAGTACTTC.

The V gene is TRBV5-8, the J gene TRBJ1-1, with 7 positions matching TRBD1. CDR3 length equals 16 residues. Looked up from germline, CDR1 is SGHTS and CDR2 is YDEGEE. The V gene end was trimmed by 0 bases and the J gene end by 5 bases; junction bases not matched to a gene: 10. The CDR3 region is CASSLVGVQGKTEAFF. DNA of the CDR3: TGTGCCAGCAGCTTGGTAGGGGTACAGGGGAAAACTGAAGCTTTCTTT. The full variable domain, with the rest looked up from reference TRBV5-8 and TRBJ1-1, is EAGVTQSPTHLIKTRGQQATLRCSPISGHTSVYWYQQALGLGLQFLLWYDEGEERNRGNFPPRFSGRQFPNYSSELNVNALELEDSALYLCASSLVGVQGKTEAFFGQGTRLTVV.

This clone has a single count. The V and J genes are TRBV29-1 and TRBJ2-7, with D hard to call. Trimming stripped 0 bases from V and 0 bases from J, with 6 bases between. Germline loops: CDR1 SQVTM, CDR2 ANQGSEA. The CDR3 contains 13 residues. This CDR3 reads CSVEDQFSYEQYF. CDR3 nucleotides: TGCAGCGTTGAAGATCAGTTCTCCTACGAGCAGTACTTC.

This chain connects TRBV30 to TRBJ1-2; perhaps TRBD1 as D (5 bases). This CDR3 spans 13 amino acids. Trimming shortened V by 1 base and J by 2 bases, and 8 bases separated the two germline ends. Germline loops: CDR1 GTSNPN, CDR2 SVGIG (reference sequence). The DNA of the CDR3 is TGTGCCTGGAGTGGCAAGGGGAACTATGGCTACACCTTC. This sequence encodes CAWSGKGNYGYTF.

The rearrangement links TRBV7-2 to TRBJ2-1; 9 bases align to TRBD1. From germline, CDR1 is SGHTA and CDR2 FQGNSA. V shed 7 bases, J shed 6 bases, and the junction held 7 bases outside the gene matches. The CDR3 totals 14 residues. In DNA form, the CDR3 reads TGTGCCAGCATCCTCGGACAGGGGCCCAATGAGCAGTTCTTC. As protein: CASILGQGPNEQFF.

The chain couples TRBV4-3 to TRBJ2-3, with TRBD2 as a possible D gene (5 bases). This CDR3 has 17 amino acids. Trimming stripped 0 bases from V and 1 base from J, with 14 bases between. Germline values: CDR1 LGHNA, CDR2 YSLEER. The CDR3, as DNA: TGCGCCAGCAGCCAAGAAGGGAGAGGAATCGGCACAGATACGCAGTATTTT. Translated: CASSQEGRGIGTDTQYF.

The V and J genes are TRBV11-2 and TRBJ2-3; TRBD2 agrees at 8 bases. J was trimmed by 5 bases and V by 2 bases; bases with no gene match: 15. In germline, CDR1 is SGHAT, CDR2 FQNNGV. There are 18 residues in the CDR3. CDR3 sequence reads: CASSLIGDSREVIDTQYF. Written as DNA, the CDR3 is TGTGCCAGCAGCTTAATAGGGGACTCGCGGGAGGTTATAGATACGCAGTATTTT.

In its sample, this clone was seen a few times. This chain uses TRBV10-1 with TRBJ1-2, with 8 bases identical to TRBD1. J gave up 4 bases and V 4 bases, and 8 bases lay outside the gene matches. CDR1 and CDR2 from the germline V gene are WNHNN and SYGVQD (reference sequence). This CDR3 region has 15 residues. CDR3 DNA sequence: TGCGCCAGCAGTGTATATCCAGGGGGCCCCTATGGCTACACCTTC. It codes for CASSVYPGGPYGYTF.

The CDR3 reads CASSEFGGDYTF. The CDR3, as DNA: TGTGCCAGCAGTGAATTCGGGGGAGACTACACCTTC. V gene TRBV2 combines with J gene TRBJ1-2; a possible D gene is TRBD1 (5 bases). V was cut by 2 bases and J by 10 bases, with 11 bases left in between. Germline V CDR1 and CDR2: SNHLY, FYNNEI. This CDR3 has 12 residues.

The chain links TRBV7-2 to TRBJ1-3; D is possibly TRBD1 (6 bases). V lost 4 bases to trimming and J lost 0 bases, with 19 bases between them. The CDR3 has 18 residues. Germline values: CDR1 SGHTA, CDR2 FQGNSA. CDR3 sequence reads: CASSSPPGGLISGNTIYF. CDR3 DNA: TGTGCCAGCAGCTCCCCGCCGGGGGGCTTGATCTCTGGAAACACCATATATTTT. The full variable domain, rest sourced from reference TRBV7-2 and TRBJ1-3, is GAGVSQSPSNKVTEKGKDVELRCDPISGHTALYWYRQSLGQGLEFLIYFQGNSAPDKSGLPSDRFSAERTGGSVSTLTIQRTQQEDSAVYLCASSSPPGGLISGNTIYFGEGSWLTVV.

The chain couples TRBV5-4 to TRBJ2-2; 9 nucleotides align to TRBD1. The CDR3 totals 19 residues. Germline CDR1 SGHNT, CDR2 YYREEE (reference sequence). V shed 2 bases and J 2 bases; nucleotides not matched to a gene: 13. The CDR3 sequence: CASSFNPRGGQGNTGELFF. The CDR3, as DNA: TGTGCCAGCAGCTTTAACCCTAGAGGGGGACAGGGTAACACCGGGGAGCTGTTTTTT.

This chain uses TRBV6-4 with TRBJ2-2; 7 nucleotides line up with TRBD2. The junction had 0 bases not matched to a gene; V was cut back by 4 bases and J by 4 bases. CDR3 length: 13 residues. From germline, CDR1 is MRHNA and CDR2 SNTAGT. The DNA for the CDR3 is TGTGCCAGCAGTGGGACTAGCACCGGGGAGCTGTTTTTT. It translates to CASSGTSTGELFF.